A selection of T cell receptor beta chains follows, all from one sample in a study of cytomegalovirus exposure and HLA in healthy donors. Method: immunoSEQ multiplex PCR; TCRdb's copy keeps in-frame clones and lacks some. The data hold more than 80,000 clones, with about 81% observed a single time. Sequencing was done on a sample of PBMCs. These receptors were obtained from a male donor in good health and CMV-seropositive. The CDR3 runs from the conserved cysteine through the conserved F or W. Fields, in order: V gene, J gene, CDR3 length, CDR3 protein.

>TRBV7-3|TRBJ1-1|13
CASSLSLNTEAFF
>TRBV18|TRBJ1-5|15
CASSPGGQGVQPQHF
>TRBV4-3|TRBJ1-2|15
CASSQVTPGYHGYTF
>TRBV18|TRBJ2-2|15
CASSPDLVHTGELFF
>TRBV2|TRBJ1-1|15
CASSGQGRGDTEAFF
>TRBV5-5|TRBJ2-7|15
CASSFGQGKTYEQYF
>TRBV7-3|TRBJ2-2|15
CASSVVGGGGGELFF
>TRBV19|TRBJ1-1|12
CASRDRRLEAFF
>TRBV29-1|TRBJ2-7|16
CSVEDLGGQRPYEQYF
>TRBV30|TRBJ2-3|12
CAWCAFGDTQYF
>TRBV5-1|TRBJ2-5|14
CASSPGQVGTTQYF
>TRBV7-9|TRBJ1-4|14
CASSHRLNNEKLFF